Listed below are T cell receptor beta chains from one sample, sequenced in a study of Tregs in tolerant kidney transplant recipients. Sequencing used immunoSEQ multiplex PCR; TCRdb keeps in-frame clones, though not all of them. The sample holds 46,000 or so clones, about 90% seen once. The source material was Tregs from blood. These receptors originate from a human donor in good health. Both conserved end residues are part of each CDR3. A D gene is named only where the DNA matches it firmly. The size entry is marked missing in some rows and otherwise reads once, few, many or a size class.

d_gene	v_gene	j_gene	abundance	CDR3nt	CDR3aa
NA	TRBV5-1	TRBJ1-1	NA	TGCGCCAGCAGCTTGGCCTCAGGGAGGAAAAACACTGAAGCTTTCTTT	CASSLASGRKNTEAFF
NA	TRBV11-2	TRBJ1-1	NA	TGTGCCAGCAGCTTAGGAGGGGGGGCCGTCACTGAAGCTTTCTTT	CASSLGGGAVTEAFF
NA	TRBV7-2	TRBJ1-1	NA	TGTGCCAGCCTCCCATCCGGGACATTGAACACTGAAGCTTTCTTT	CASLPSGTLNTEAFF
TRBD1	TRBV5-1	TRBJ1-1	few	TGCGCCAGCAGCCCCACCACAGGGGGCACTGAAGCTTTCTTT	CASSPTTGGTEAFF
NA	TRBV4-2	TRBJ1-1	NA	TGTGCCAGCAGCCCTCGACAGACGGGGAACACTGAAGCTTTCTTT	CASSPRQTGNTEAFF
TRBD1	TRBV6-5	TRBJ2-7	NA	TGTGCCATCGACCGGGACAGGGTTTCCTACGAGCAGTACTTC	CAIDRDRVSYEQYF
TRBD2	TRBV9	TRBJ2-3	once	TGTGCCAGCAGCGTGGCACTAGCGCCTAGCACAGATACGCAGTATTTT	CASSVALAPSTDTQYF
TRBD1	TRBV27	TRBJ1-4	few	TGTGCCAGCAGTAGGGGACAGGGGCCTAATGAAAAACTGTTTTTT	CASSRGQGPNEKLFF
NA	TRBV5-5	TRBJ1-2	NA	TGTGCCAGCAGTTTAGGACAGAGCTCCTTTAACTATGGCTACACCTTC	CASSLGQSSFNYGYTF
NA	TRBV5-4	TRBJ2-7	NA	TGTGCCAGCAGCCAGGGACGGCCGGGGTACGAGCAGTACTTC	CASSQGRPGYEQYF
NA	TRBV28	TRBJ2-2	NA	TGTGCCAGCAGTTTTAGCGGCCACACCGGGGAGCTGTTTTTT	CASSFSGHTGELFF
NA	TRBV6-6	TRBJ1-2	NA	TGTGCCAGCAGTTCCCAAGTTGGCTACACCTTC	CASSSQVGYTF
TRBD2	TRBV18	TRBJ2-5	NA	TGTGCCAGCTCACCCCAGACTAGCGGCGAGACCCAGTACTTC	CASSPQTSGETQYF
TRBD2	TRBV29-1	TRBJ2-7	NA	TGCAGCGCGGGGACTAGCTCCTACGAGCAGTACTTC	CSAGTSSYEQYF
NA	TRBV7-6	TRBJ2-5	NA	TGTGCCAGCAGCTTTGGCGGGACCCAGTACTTC	CASSFGGTQYF
TRBD2	TRBV4-1	TRBJ2-5	NA	TGCGCCAGCAGCCAAGATCTCCAGGCTAGCGGGTTTCAAGAGACCCAGTACTTC	CASSQDLQASGFQETQYF
NA	TRBV5-1	TRBJ2-1	NA	TGCGCCAGCAGCCTAGAAAGCTCCTACAATGAGCAGTTCTTC	CASSLESSYNEQFF
NA	TRBV7-8	TRBJ1-1	NA	TGTGCCAGCAGCCTTACAGGGAACACTGAAGCTTTCTTT	CASSLTGNTEAFF
NA	TRBV6-6	TRBJ1-6	few	TGTGCCAGCAGTTACTCCGGGGATTCACCCCTCCACTTT	CASSYSGDSPLHF
TRBD2	TRBV18	TRBJ2-5	NA	TGTGCCAGCTCACCACGGACTAGTCGGCAAGAGACCCAGTACTTC	CASSPRTSRQETQYF
NA	TRBV7-2	TRBJ1-4	NA	TGTGCCAGCAGCTTAGCCCGCTCTCGAGGGAATGAAAAACTGTTTTTT	CASSLARSRGNEKLFF
NA	TRBV4-1	TRBJ2-1	NA	TGCGCCAGCAGCCAAAACAGGGTTTCCTACAATGAGCAGTTCTTC	CASSQNRVSYNEQFF
TRBD1	TRBV5-1	TRBJ2-7	NA	TGCGCCAGCAGCACGGGACAGGGATACGAGCAGTACTTC	CASSTGQGYEQYF
NA	TRBV11-2	TRBJ2-5	NA	TGTGCCAGCAGCTTCTTTCAGGGAGGGGGCCAGTACTTC	CASSFFQGGGQYF
TRBD1	TRBV5-5	TRBJ2-1	NA	TGTGCCAGCAGCTCCACCCGGGACAGGGGTTGGCATGAGCAGTTCTTC	CASSSTRDRGWHEQFF
TRBD1	TRBV18	TRBJ2-1	NA	TGTGCCAGCTCACGAGTAGGGACAGGGACCTACAATGAGCAGTTCTTC	CASSRVGTGTYNEQFF
TRBD2	TRBV11-3	TRBJ2-1	NA	TGTGCCAGCAGCTTAGGCTCCGTCGCGGGGGGGAATGAGCAGTTCTTC	CASSLGSVAGGNEQFF
NA	TRBV2	TRBJ1-2	NA	TGTGCCAGCAGTGCGGTTATCAGGGCTCGGTATGGCTACACCTTC	CASSAVIRARYGYTF
TRBD1	TRBV2	TRBJ1-2	NA	TGTGCCAGCAGCGTGACAGGGGGCAAGGGCTACACCTTC	CASSVTGGKGYTF
NA	TRBV29-1	TRBJ2-3	NA	TGCAGCGTTGAAGTCCGGGCTCAAAACCCAGATACGCAGTATTTT	CSVEVRAQNPDTQYF
NA	TRBV6-6	TRBJ1-5	NA	TGTGCCAGCAGTTACAATGGGGGCAATCAGCCCCAGCATTTT	CASSYNGGNQPQHF
NA	TRBV6-5	TRBJ2-7	few	TGTGCCAGCAGGAGGGACAATAGCGGGTACGAGCAGTACTTC	CASRRDNSGYEQYF
NA	TRBV10-3	TRBJ1-1	NA	TGTGCCATCAGTGAGGGGGCGGCGTACACTGAAGCTTTCTTT	CAISEGAAYTEAFF
NA	TRBV5-1	TRBJ1-3	NA	TGCGCCAGCAGCTTGGCCGCAGGGAGGGGAGGAAACACCATATATTTT	CASSLAAGRGGNTIYF
NA	TRBV5-4	TRBJ1-1	NA	TGTGCCAGCAGCTTCCCCCTGGGGAACACTGAAGCTTTCTTT	CASSFPLGNTEAFF
TRBD2	TRBV2	TRBJ2-1	NA	TGTGCCAGCCAGCGGGAGGGCCGCGGTGAGCAGTTCTTC	CASQREGRGEQFF
NA	TRBV19	TRBJ1-5	NA	TGTGCCAGTAGTATACGGAGGAGGAGCAATCAGCCCCAGCATTTT	CASSIRRRSNQPQHF
NA	TRBV7-2	TRBJ1-3	once	TGTGCCAGCAGCTTAGCCTCGGGGGCTGGAAACACCATATATTTT	CASSLASGAGNTIYF
NA	TRBV5-4	TRBJ2-5	NA	TGTGCCAGCAGCTTGGATAGCGGAGAGACCCAGTACTTC	CASSLDSGETQYF
NA	TRBV6-1	TRBJ1-2	NA	TGTGCCAGCAGTATTGGGACGGCCAACTATGGCTACACCTTC	CASSIGTANYGYTF
NA	TRBV27	TRBJ1-6	few	TGTGCCAGCAGTTTCCGGGATTCACCCCTCCACTTT	CASSFRDSPLHF
NA	TRBV5-1	TRBJ2-1	NA	TGCGCCAGCAGCTTGGTTGCACGGGACAATGAGCAGTTCTTC	CASSLVARDNEQFF
TRBD2	TRBV7-6	TRBJ2-1	NA	TGTGCCAGCAGCTTAGCCGAGGGACTAGGGGGAAGCAATGAGCAGTTCTTC	CASSLAEGLGGSNEQFF
TRBD2	TRBV19	TRBJ2-5	NA	TGTGCCAGTTCCAGCGGGAGGGCTGGGACCCAGTACTTC	CASSSGRAGTQYF
TRBD1	TRBV19	TRBJ1-4	NA	TGTGCCAGTAGCCGGACAGGGAACCTTAATGAAAAACTGTTTTTT	CASSRTGNLNEKLFF
TRBD2	TRBV9	TRBJ2-7	NA	TGTGCCAGCAGCGTGGCTAGCGGGAGGATCTACGAGCAGTACTTC	CASSVASGRIYEQYF
NA	TRBV5-4	TRBJ2-7	NA	TGTGCCAGCAGCTTGGGGTACGAGCAGTACTTC	CASSLGYEQYF
NA	TRBV11-3	TRBJ1-2	NA	TGTGCCAGCAGCCCCAAGGGGGGATCGGATATGGCTAACTATGGCTACACCTTC	CASSPKGGSDMANYGYTF